The 3 T cell receptor beta chains listed next were all sequenced from one sample in a study of molecular identifiers for immune sequencing clone quantification. From the PCR reads, TCRdb called clonotypes with MiXCR, one entry per CDR3 protein. Seen here are 97,000 or so distinct CDR3 sequences, 30% to 35% observed once, and the top ten hold about a tenth. The source material was naive CD8+ T cells from blood, with Jurkat cell RNA spiked in. Specified subset: FACS-sorted CD8+CD4-CCR7+CD45RA+ naive T cells. The receptors were gathered from a human donor in good health. Some libraries in this study had Jurkat cell RNA spiked in.

V and J are TRBV11-2 and TRBJ2-7, with 7 bases that match TRBD2. This CDR3 has 13 amino acids. V was clipped by 3 bases and J by 2 bases; unmatched bases: 1. The germline CDR1 and CDR2 sequences are SGHAT and FQNNGV. CDR3 protein: CASSFGRAYEQYF. The CDR3 DNA is TGTGCCAGCAGCTTTGGGAGGGCCTACGAGCAGTACTTC.

On this clonotype: The conserved final phenylalanine or tryptophan is absent from the CDR3, which likely points to a read error. The chain couples TRBV28 to TRBJ2-7; TRBD1 matches at 8 bases. V lost 6 bases, J lost 2 bases, and 9 bases stayed unmatched. The CDR3 is 15 residues long. From germline, CDR1 is MDHEN and CDR2 SYDVKM. CDR3 nucleotides: TGTGCCAGCAGCGACCTTCAGGGGGCAACCTACGAGCAGTACCTC. It codes for CASSDLQGATYEQYL.

V and J are TRBV20-1 and TRBJ2-1, with D perhaps TRBD1 (6 bases). The CDR3 has 13 residues. V was clipped by 7 bases and J by 1 base, with 11 bases between them. Germline CDR1 DFQATT, CDR2 SNEGSKA (reference sequence). CDR3 protein: CSVPQGSYNEQFF. In DNA, the CDR3 is TGCAGTGTACCTCAGGGGTCCTACAATGAGCAGTTCTTC.